This TCR beta chain stems from a study of blood T cell repertoires in COVID-19. Study as a whole: Nucleic acid was either cDNA or gDNA, and it came from T cells, B-cell-depleted T cells, or PBMCs.

The length of the CDR3 is 15 residues. Trimming took 6 bases from V and 6 from J; bases not matched to a gene: 12. Germline V gene sequence: CDR1 MNHEY, CDR2 SMNVEV (reference sequence). Produced via immunoSEQ multiplex PCR; TCRdb's table is partial and in-frame only. The sample carries over 100,000 clones, 90% to 95% recorded once. This chain connects TRBV27 to TRBJ2-3; 7 bases agree with TRBD2. The sequence came from a human donor in a cohort sampled during active COVID-19. The sample consisted of peripheral blood. CDR3 in DNA: TGTGCCAGCAGGCTAGTACGCGGGAGAGTTGATACGCAGTATTTT. Its translation is CASRLVRGRVDTQYF.